Following are 30 T cell receptor beta chains from one sample sequenced in a study of cytotoxic CD8 clonotypes in ibrutinib-treated CLL. Libraries were prepared by immunoSEQ multiplex PCR; TCRdb keeps only in-frame clonotypes and omits some of them. The sample records just over 65,000 clones, 68% being singletons. Sequenced material: PBMCs, taken after 12 months of ibrutinib treatment. The receptors stem from a human donor with chronic lymphocytic leukemia.

The genes are TRBV6-5 and TRBJ2-7; D is unclear. The CDR3 totals 12 residues. V was trimmed by 8 bases and J by 2 bases, leaving 10 bases between them. Germline values: CDR1 MNHEY, CDR2 SVGAGI. The CDR3 protein is CASYDGTYEQYF. In DNA, the CDR3 is TGTGCCAGCTACGACGGAACCTACGAGCAGTACTTC.

The chain carries TRBV5-1 and TRBJ1-1, with a possible D match to TRBD1 (6 bases). This CDR3 contains 15 residues. The germline V gene encodes CDR1 SGHRS and CDR2 YFSETQ. V was shortened by 2 bases and J by 6 bases, with 17 bases between the two germline ends. The CDR3 loop reads CASSFEDRRRAEAFF. The DNA for the CDR3 is TGCGCCAGCAGCTTTGAAGACAGGAGAAGGGCTGAAGCTTTCTTT.

CDR3 sequence (DNA): TGTGCCAGCACCGAGGGGGGGCGCCGTCACATTCAGTACTTC. This codes for CASTEGGRRHIQYF. The chain employs TRBV28 and TRBJ2-4; weak D call: TRBD2 (7 bases). Trimming took off 7 bases at V and 8 bases at J, with 18 bases between the two ends. The CDR3 has 14 residues. In germline, CDR1 is MDHEN, CDR2 SYDVKM.

The chain recombines TRBV10-3 with TRBJ2-7, with D maybe TRBD1 (6 bases). The CDR3 loop spans 14 amino acids. With 2 bases removed from V and 5 bases from J, the gap between germline ends came to 13 bases. From germline, CDR1 is ENHRY and CDR2 SYGVKD. CDR3 loop: CAISETGQLNEQYF. Written as DNA, the CDR3 is TGTGCCATCAGTGAGACGGGACAACTCAACGAGCAGTACTTC.

The chain combines TRBV6-6 with TRBJ1-6, with TRBD1 matching over 10 bases. The CDR3 runs to 15 residues. V shed 6 bases and J 6 bases; nucleotides not matched to a gene: 5. The germline gives CDR1 MNHNY, CDR2 SVGAGI (reference sequence). The CDR3 loop reads CASSDRGRGNSPLHF. CDR3 bases: TGTGCCAGCAGCGACAGGGGGCGAGGTAATTCACCCCTCCACTTT.

V usage is TRBV5-5 and J usage is TRBJ1-5, with D unresolved. The CDR3 is 13 residues long. Per the germline V gene, CDR1 is SGHKS and CDR2 is YYEKEE (reference sequence). Trimming pared 0 bases from V and 8 bases from J, leaving 9 bases between. For the CDR3, the DNA is TGTGCCAGCAGCTTGGGTCCGCTCGAGCCCCAGCATTTT. Residues: CASSLGPLEPQHF.

The gene calls are TRBV6-5 and TRBJ2-5; TRBD1 or TRBD2 may be the D gene (5 bases each). The germline CDR1 and CDR2 sequences are MNHEY and SVGAGI. There are 15 residues in the CDR3. The V end lost 5 bases, the J end lost 4 bases, and 17 bases lay between the germline ends. CDR3 loop: CASSLNPGPRETQYF. In DNA, the CDR3 is TGTGCCAGCAGTCTTAATCCGGGACCTAGAGAGACCCAGTACTTC.

The chain couples TRBV9 to TRBJ2-5; D perhaps matches TRBD1 (5 bases). Trimming left V 0 bases short and J 1 base short, with 10 bases between. The CDR3 is 15 residues long. Looked up from germline, CDR1 is SGDLS and CDR2 is YYNGEE. The CDR3 sequence: CASSVAWQGQETQYF. CDR3 nucleotides: TGTGCCAGCAGCGTAGCCTGGCAGGGCCAAGAGACCCAGTACTTC. The variable domain in full, with the rest retrieved from reference TRBV9 and TRBJ2-5, is DSGVTQTPKHLITATGQRVTLRCSPRSGDLSVYWYQQSLDQGLQFLIQYYNGEERAKGNILERFSAQQFPDLHSELNLSSLELGDSALYFCASSVAWQGQETQYFGPGTRLLVL.

The V and J genes are TRBV2 and TRBJ2-1, with TRBD2 matching 11 bases. The J segment lost 9 bases and the V segment lost 6 bases, leaving 10 bases of the junction unmatched. Germline V gene lookup returns CDR1 SNHLY and CDR2 FYNNEI. This CDR3 is 15 amino acids long. CDR3 region: CASSPLSGGALEQFF. For the CDR3, the DNA is TGTGCCAGCAGCCCTCTTAGCGGGGGGGCCCTTGAGCAGTTCTTC. Full variable domain (outside the CDR3, taken from reference TRBV2 and TRBJ2-1): EPEVTQTPSHQVTQMGQEVILRCVPISNHLYFYWYRQILGQKVEFLVSFYNNEISEKSEIFDDQFSVERPDGSNFTLKIRSTKLEDSAMYFCASSPLSGGALEQFFGPGTRLTVL.

This clone was seen only once. The chain couples TRBV7-2 to TRBJ2-7, with 9 bases fitting TRBD2. After removal of 5 bases from V and 5 bases from J, the junction contained 10 bases not matched to a gene. The germline V gene encodes CDR1 SGHTA and CDR2 FQGNSA. The CDR3 sequence is 15 residues long. The CDR3 sequence: CASSAGASGANEQYF. The CDR3 region has the DNA TGTGCCAGCAGCGCAGGGGCTAGCGGGGCTAACGAGCAGTACTTC.

This chain uses TRBV7-7 with TRBJ2-7, with D perhaps being TRBD1 or TRBD2 (5 bases each). V was shortened by 5 bases and J by 4 bases, with 21 bases between the two germline ends. In germline, CDR1 is SSHAT, CDR2 FNYEAQ (reference sequence). The CDR3 loop spans 16 amino acids. CDR3: CASSPGPTLRAYEQYF. The CDR3 DNA follows: TGTGCCAGCAGCCCGGGACCCACCTTGAGGGCTTACGAGCAGTACTTC.

In nucleotides, the CDR3 is TGTGCCAGCAGCCAAGATACATGGCTAGCGGGACCGAGCTCCTACAATGAGCAGTTCTTC. Translating it yields CASSQDTWLAGPSSYNEQFF. This rearrangement joins TRBV14 to TRBJ2-1; 9 positions agree with TRBD2. The CDR3 has 20 amino acids. Germline-derived CDR1 and CDR2 are SGHDN and FVKESK. V was pared by 0 bases and J by 0 bases, with 12 bases of the junction left unmatched.

This clone has only one observation. The rearrangement joins TRBV10-2 to TRBJ1-5; the D gene is possibly TRBD1 (6 bases). Germline CDR1 WSHSY, CDR2 SAAADI. Trimming cost V 4 bases and J 3 bases, with 13 bases left between them. The CDR3 runs to 15 residues. CDR3 DNA sequence: TGCGCCAGCAGTGGGGACACAGGGAACAATCAGCCCCAGCATTTT. Encoded protein: CASSGDTGNNQPQHF.

The chain is built from TRBV27 and TRBJ2-3, with 9 bases that match TRBD2. V lost 5 bases and J lost 4; bases outside the gene matches: 13. CDR1 is MNHEY and CDR2 is SMNVEV in the germline V gene (reference sequence). The CDR3 runs to 17 residues. The CDR3 region is CASSGALRGGRSDTQYF. As DNA, the CDR3 is TGTGCCAGCAGTGGAGCTCTGCGGGGGGGCCGATCAGATACGCAGTATTTT.

This chain joins TRBV13 and TRBJ1-2; D is unresolved. V was clipped by 3 bases and J by 4 bases, with 9 bases between them. CDR3 length: 13 amino acids. Germline V CDR1 and CDR2: PRHDT, FYEKMQ (reference sequence). DNA of the CDR3: TGTGCCAGCAGCTTTTCAGGTGCCTATGGCTACACCTTC. Its translation is CASSFSGAYGYTF.

This clone was observed a few times. The rearrangement uses TRBV21-1 and TRBJ1-2; no check of the table's D call, TRBD1, against the DNA was made. TRBV21-1 is recorded as a pseudogene. The CDR3 runs to 15 residues. CDR3 DNA: TGTGCCAGCAGCAAAAAAGGGCAGGGTAACTATGGCTACACCTTC. Translated: CASSKKGQGNYGYTF.

The V call is TRBV9, the J call TRBJ1-2; no reliable D call. CDR1 is SGDLS, CDR2 YYNGEE, per germline. V was trimmed by 9 bases and J by 0 bases, leaving 12 bases between them. The CDR3 is made up of 13 amino acids. DNA for the CDR3: TGTGCCACCTCCATGGTAGCTAACTATGGCTACACCTTC. It specifies CATSMVANYGYTF. Full variable domain (rest looked up from reference TRBV9 and TRBJ1-2): DSGVTQTPKHLITATGQRVTLRCSPRSGDLSVYWYQQSLDQGLQFLIQYYNGEERAKGNILERFSAQQFPDLHSELNLSSLELGDSALYFCATSMVANYGYTFGSGTRLTVV.

This sequence joins TRBV6-4 and TRBJ2-7, with D uncertain. Germline V CDR1 and CDR2: MRHNA, SNTAGT. This CDR3 is built from 14 residues. V lost 0 bases and J lost 6, with 12 bases in between. In DNA, the CDR3 is TGTGCCAGCAGTGACTCCTCAACATCCACCGAGCAGTACTTC. Translating it yields CASSDSSTSTEQYF.

The CDR3: CASSFGQLYSGNTIYF. The CDR3 nucleotides are TGCGCCAGCAGCTTTGGACAGCTCTACTCTGGAAACACCATATATTTT. The chain combines TRBV5-1 with TRBJ1-3; TRBD1 is a possible D gene (6 bases). Germline CDR1 and CDR2: SGHRS and YFSETQ. CDR3 length: 16 amino acids. V lost 2 bases to trimming and J lost 0 bases, with 12 bases between them.

This sequence joins TRBV11-2 and TRBJ1-4; TRBD1 aligns across 9 bases. Looked up from germline, CDR1 is SGHAT and CDR2 is FQNNGV. The V and J ends lost 5 bases and 2 bases, in that order; junction bases with no gene match: 12. The CDR3 has 18 amino acids. Here the CDR3 DNA reads TGTGCCAGCAGCCCGGGACAGGGTTTCACGACTACTAATGAAAAACTGTTTTTT. Translation gives CASSPGQGFTTTNEKLFF.

This chain joins TRBV5-1 and TRBJ1-4, with D perhaps matching TRBD1 (5 bases). CDR3 length equals 14 residues. The V gene's germline CDR1 is SGHRS and CDR2 YFSETQ. V gave up 1 base and J gave up 3 bases, with 7 bases separating them. The CDR3 DNA reads as TGCGCCAGCAGCTTGAGACAGTCTAATGAAAAACTGTTTTTT. Residues: CASSLRQSNEKLFF.

V gene TRBV6-1 combines with J gene TRBJ1-3, with 9 positions matching TRBD1. With V trimmed by 2 bases and J by 11 bases, 13 bases remained unmatched. The germline V gene encodes CDR1 MNHNS and CDR2 SASEGT. The CDR3 runs 16 residues. The CDR3 nucleotides read TGTGCCAGCAGTGAAACAGGGGGCGCCCGGGCAGCCGCCATATATTTT. Translated, it gives CASSETGGARAAAIYF.

This clone turned up a few times. The CDR3 nucleotides read TGCGCCAGCAGCCAAGGGCCCCGGGGGTCCTATGGCTACACCTTC. Translation: CASSQGPRGSYGYTF. The rearrangement joins TRBV4-3 to TRBJ1-2; tentatively, D is TRBD1 (5 bases). CDR3 length equals 15 residues. Germline CDR1 LGHNA, CDR2 YSLEER. The ends were cut back, 1 base at V and 4 bases at J, with 13 bases in the middle.

This clone has a handful of counts. The chain combines TRBV5-1 with TRBJ1-6, with D unclear. V was shortened by 2 bases and J by 0 bases, with 9 bases between the two germline ends. In germline, CDR1 is SGHRS, CDR2 YFSETQ. The CDR3 has 16 residues. CDR3 bases: TGCGCCAGCAGCTTTCTCGAAAGCTCCTATAATTCACCCCTCCACTTT. This encodes CASSFLESSYNSPLHF.

The chain employs TRBV29-1 and TRBJ2-5, with D perhaps TRBD2 (6 bases). The J call may be wrong; the DNA end is better matched by TRBJ2-7. The CDR3 has 11 residues. The germline gives CDR1 SQVTM, CDR2 ANQGSEA. CDR3 protein: CSVVGRGEQYF. CDR3 nucleotides: TGCAGCGTTGTCGGGCGGGGCGAGCAGTACTTC.

The V and J genes are TRBV7-8 and TRBJ1-6, with 7 bases that match TRBD1. CDR3 length: 15 amino acids. Germline trimming cut 8 bases from V and 5 bases from J; bases unmatched to any gene: 9. Germline CDR1 is SGHVS and CDR2 is FQNEAQ. The DNA of the CDR3 is TGTGCCAGCGGCGAACAGACAGGGAATAATTCACCCCTCCACTTT. Translated: CASGEQTGNNSPLHF.

The V and J genes are TRBV7-8 and TRBJ2-7; D is uncertain. The V end lost 6 bases, the J end lost 0 bases, and 12 bases lay between the germline ends. Germline-derived CDR1 and CDR2 are SGHVS and FQNEAQ. This CDR3 has 14 residues. For the CDR3, the DNA is TGTGCCAGCAGTAGAGCCAGGAGCTCCTACGAGCAGTACTTC. It encodes CASSRARSSYEQYF.

This clone was picked up a small number of times. J is TRBJ2-7 and V is TRBV7-6, with 10 bases aligning to TRBD1. CDR3 length: 14 amino acids. Germline V lookup: CDR1 SGHVS, CDR2 FNYEAQ. J was trimmed by 3 bases and V by 4 bases; bases with no gene match: 3. In DNA, the CDR3 is TGTGCCAGCAGCTCGCGGACAGGGGGCTACGAGCAGTACTTC. It specifies CASSSRTGGYEQYF.

This chain uses TRBV5-1 with TRBJ2-2; 9 bases are shared with TRBD1. The CDR3 covers 16 residues. CDR1 is SGHRS and CDR2 is YFSETQ in the germline V gene. Trimming cost V 2 bases and J 4 bases; bases outside gene matches: 6. The CDR3 nucleotides are TGCGCCAGCAGCTTCGGACAGGGGTCCCCCACCGGGGAGCTGTTTTTT. Translation: CASSFGQGSPTGELFF.

The chain carries TRBV27 and TRBJ2-7; possibly TRBD2 for D (5 bases). Germline V gene data show CDR1 as MNHEY and CDR2 as SMNVEV (reference sequence). V shed 3 bases and J shed 6 bases, with 9 bases lying between them. The CDR3 covers 12 residues. The CDR3 spells CASSLPSREQYF. The CDR3 DNA reads TGTGCCAGCAGTTTGCCTAGCCGCGAGCAGTACTTC.